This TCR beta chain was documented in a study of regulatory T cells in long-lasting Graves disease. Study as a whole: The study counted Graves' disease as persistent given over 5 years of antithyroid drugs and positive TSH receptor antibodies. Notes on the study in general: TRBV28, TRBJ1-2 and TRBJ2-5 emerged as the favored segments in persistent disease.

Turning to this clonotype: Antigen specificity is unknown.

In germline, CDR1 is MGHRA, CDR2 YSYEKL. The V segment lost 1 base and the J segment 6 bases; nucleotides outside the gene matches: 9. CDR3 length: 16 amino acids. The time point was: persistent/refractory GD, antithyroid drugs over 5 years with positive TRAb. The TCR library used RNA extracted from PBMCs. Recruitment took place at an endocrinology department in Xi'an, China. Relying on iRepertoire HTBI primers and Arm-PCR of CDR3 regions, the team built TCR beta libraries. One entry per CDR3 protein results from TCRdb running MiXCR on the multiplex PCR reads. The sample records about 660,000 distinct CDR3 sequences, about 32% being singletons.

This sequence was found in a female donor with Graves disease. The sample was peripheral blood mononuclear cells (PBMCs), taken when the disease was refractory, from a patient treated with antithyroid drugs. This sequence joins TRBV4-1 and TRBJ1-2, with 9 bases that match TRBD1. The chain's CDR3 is CASSQAPGTGGDGYTF. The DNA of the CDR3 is TGCGCCAGCAGCCAAGCCCCAGGCACAGGGGGCGATGGCTACACCTTC.